A single TCR beta chain is shown here with its context. This sample is drawn from a study of patients and donors after allogeneic stem cell transplantation. This CDR3 spans 19 amino acids. Germline CDR1 SGHRS, CDR2 YFSETQ. With 4 bases clipped from V and 0 bases from J, the junction kept 15 bases outside the gene matches. TCRdb fed the RT-PCR reads into MiXCR, producing one record per CDR3 protein. The table records approximately 210,000 distinct CDR3 sequences, around two fifths of them present only once. What was sequenced was blood, either unsorted or a sorted T cell fraction (not recorded which). The source of this sequence is a human donor who was either an allogeneic HSCT recipient or a stem cell or donor lymphocyte infusion donor (not recorded which). It is not recorded whose cells these are; they may come from a transplant donor. The chain joins TRBV5-1 to TRBJ2-1; 8 bases fit TRBD2. The CDR3 sequence: CASSPGVLAGFTSYNEQFF. DNA of the CDR3: TGCGCCAGCAGCCCGGGTGTCCTAGCGGGTTTCACCTCCTACAATGAGCAGTTCTTC.